This is a list of T cell receptor beta chains from one sample in a study of spatial heterogeneity in lung cancer. TCRdb fed the 5' RACE reads into MiXCR, producing one record per CDR3 protein. Here the sample spans approximately 1,700 distinct CDR3 sequences, approximately 5.6% being singletons. Sequenced material: lung tumor tissue, taken at surgery. These receptors came from a male donor with early-stage non-small cell lung cancer. Both conserved end residues are part of each CDR3. D genes are given only for firm matches. Size is stated as once, few, many or a size class.

size	V	D	J	DNA	CDR3
medium-sized	TRBV24-1	NA	TRBJ2-1	TGTGCCACCAGCGCCGGGGTTTACAATGAGCAGTTCTTC	CATSAGVYNEQFF
large	TRBV12-3/TRBV12-4	TRBD2	TRBJ2-1	TGTGCCAGCAGTTTTCCTAGCGGGAGTACTTATGAGCAGTTCTTC	CASSFPSGSTYEQFF
large	TRBV5-6	TRBD1	TRBJ2-2	TGTGCCAGCAGCCATAGACAGGGAGTAGACGGGGAGCTGTTTTTT	CASSHRQGVDGELFF
large	TRBV4-2	TRBD1	TRBJ2-7	TGTGCCAGCAGCCAAGGCCTCCCCGGACAGGGGGAGCAGTACTTC	CASSQGLPGQGEQYF
medium-sized	TRBV2	NA	TRBJ1-4	TGTGCCAGCATCTTAATGACAGGATCGAACGAAAAACTGTTTTTT	CASILMTGSNEKLFF
medium-sized	TRBV7-2	TRBD2	TRBJ2-1	TGTGCCAGCAGCTTAAAAGGTTTGCAGGCGGGAGGGCCCGTGAATGAGCAGTTCTTC	CASSLKGLQAGGPVNEQFF
medium-sized	TRBV7-9	TRBD1	TRBJ1-4	TGTGCCAGCAGCTATTCCTTCCAGGGGGCGCGAAGGTCTGAAAAACTGTTTTTT	CASSYSFQGARRSEKLFF
medium-sized	TRBV7-2	NA	TRBJ1-3	TGTGCCAGCAGCTTTCAGGCTCAGACTGGAAACACCATATATTTT	CASSFQAQTGNTIYF
medium-sized	TRBV29-1	TRBD2	TRBJ2-2	TGCAGCGTTATGCTAGCGGGAGTCGGGGAGCTGTTTTTT	CSVMLAGVGELFF
medium-sized	TRBV4-2	NA	TRBJ2-4	TGTGCCAGCAGCCAACAATGGGGAGAAACCAAAAACATTCAGTACTTC	CASSQQWGETKNIQYF
medium-sized	TRBV11-2	TRBD2	TRBJ2-1	TGTGCCAGCAGCTCTACTGGGACTAGCGGGGTGCAGTTCTTC	CASSSTGTSGVQFF
medium-sized	TRBV5-4	TRBD2	TRBJ2-2	TGTGCCAGCAGCGGACTAGCGGGAGGCTACACCGGGGAGCTGTTTTTT	CASSGLAGGYTGELFF
medium-sized	TRBV11-2	NA	TRBJ2-7	TGTGCCAGCAGCTTAGGGCAGCCACGTATAAGCGAGCAGTACTTC	CASSLGQPRISEQYF
medium-sized	TRBV7-2	TRBD1	TRBJ1-5	TGTGCCAGCAGCTTGGGACAGGTTCGCAATCAGCCCCAGCATTTT	CASSLGQVRNQPQHF